Included here is one T cell receptor (beta chain) sequence, with context. Germline CDR1 KGHSH, CDR2 LQKENI. J gave up 4 bases and V 0 bases, and 6 bases lay outside the gene matches. The CDR3 totals 17 residues. The data were taken from a study of shared clonotypes between healthy human individuals. Generated by immunoSEQ multiplex PCR, the TCRdb table keeps only in-frame clones and is missing some. In the table there are approximately 980,000 clones, more than 75% of which are singletons. This chain links TRBV18 with TRBJ1-1; TRBD1 aligns across 12 bases. The source is a man aged 18 to 30 in good health. The sequenced sample consisted of memory CD4+ T cells sorted from blood. The subset is: CD45RA-negative fraction. This chain's CDR3 is CASSPPGTGGVGTEAFF. The CDR3 nucleotides read TGTGCCAGCTCACCACCTGGGACAGGGGGCGTGGGCACTGAAGCTTTCTTT.